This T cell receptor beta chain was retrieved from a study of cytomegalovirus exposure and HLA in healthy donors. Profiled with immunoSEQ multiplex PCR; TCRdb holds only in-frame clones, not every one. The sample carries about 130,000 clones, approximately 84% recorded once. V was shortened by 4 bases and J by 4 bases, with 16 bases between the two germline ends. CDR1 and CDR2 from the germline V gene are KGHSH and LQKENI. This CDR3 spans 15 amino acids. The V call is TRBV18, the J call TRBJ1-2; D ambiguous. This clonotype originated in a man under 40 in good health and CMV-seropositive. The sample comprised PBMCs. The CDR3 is CASSLTAAGFYGYTF. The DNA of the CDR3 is TGTGCCAGCTCACTCACAGCGGCGGGGTTCTATGGCTACACCTTC.